These 16 T cell receptor beta chains were all obtained from the same sample, sequenced in a study of metastatic and nonmetastatic thyroid tumors. Using MiXCR, TCRdb re-called clones from the PCR reads. The sample holds some 5,600 clones, 25% to 35% seen once. Every patient was untreated before thyroid surgery. Material for sequencing was adjacent normal tissue. These receptors came from a female donor with papillary thyroid cancer or a benign thyroid nodule (not recorded which). Some clones in this sample may be carry-over from other donors' samples.

This clone was observed at least ten times. Other DNA sequences within the sample encode an identical CDR3. The genes are TRBV14 and TRBJ2-7, with TRBD1 as a possible D gene (5 bases). The CDR3 contains 13 residues. V lost 3 bases to trimming and J lost 2 bases, with 8 bases between them. Germline V gene data show CDR1 as SGHDN and CDR2 as FVKESK. CDR3 amino acids: CASSQGRAYEQYF. Here the CDR3 DNA reads TGTGCCAGCAGCCAGGGCAGGGCCTACGAGCAGTACTTC.

On this clone: With a much larger clone just one base away, this may be a read error. At the DNA level, this CDR3 is encoded by other sequences in the same sample as well. The rearrangement joins TRBV7-2 to TRBJ2-2; D is unclear. The CDR3 loop spans 13 amino acids. Germline V CDR1 and CDR2: SGHTA, FQGNSA. V shed 2 bases and J shed 4 bases, with 5 bases lying between them. The CDR3 sequence: CASSLLRTGELFF. The CDR3 DNA is TGTGCCAGCAGCTTACTGCGCACCGGGGAGCTGTTTTTT.

This clone was seen more than once but under ten times. The rearrangement joins TRBV6-1 to TRBJ1-2; TRBD1 matches at 12 bases. This CDR3 contains 16 residues. V trimming: 8 bases; J trimming: 4 bases; junction bases outside the gene matches: 11. CDR1 is MNHNS and CDR2 is SASEGT in the germline V gene. The CDR3 DNA is TGTGCCAGCTATTTCCCCGGGACAGGGGGCAGCTATGGCTACACCTTC. It is translated as CASYFPGTGGSYGYTF.

A word on this clone: The same CDR3 is also encoded by other DNA sequences in this sample. The chain couples TRBV12-3 or TRBV12-4 to TRBJ2-2; no reliable D call. The CDR3 has 15 residues. Trimming cost V 3 bases and J 2 bases, with 10 bases left between them. The DNA of the CDR3 is TGTGCCAGCAGTTTCACCCTCCTTAACACCGGGGAGCTGTTTTTT. Amino acid sequence: CASSFTLLNTGELFF.

The V call is TRBV2, the J call TRBJ1-2; D unclear. The CDR3 length is 14 residues. CDR1 and CDR2 from the germline V gene are SNHLY and FYNNEI. Between the trimmed V and J ends, which lost 6 bases and 2 bases, there was a span of 13 bases. CDR3 DNA: TGTGCCAGCAGGGCACACGGTTTAAACTATGGCTACACCTTC. Its protein is CASRAHGLNYGYTF.

Within the sample, this clone is large. V gene TRBV7-2 combines with J gene TRBJ2-2; TRBD2 matches at 8 bases. CDR3 length: 16 amino acids. With V trimmed by 2 bases and J by 6 bases, 8 bases remained unmatched. Germline values: CDR1 SGHTA, CDR2 FQGNSA. CDR3 nucleotide sequence: TGTGCCAGCAGCTTACGGGGGGGCGGAACCTCCGGGGAGCTGTTTTTT. It specifies CASSLRGGGTSGELFF.

The V gene is TRBV11-1, the J gene TRBJ2-1; TRBD1 agrees at 7 bases. V lost 1 base and J lost 8; bases outside the gene matches: 8. The CDR3 sequence is 15 residues long. The V gene's germline CDR1 is SGHAT and CDR2 FQDESV (reference sequence). CDR3: CASSLERQGLDEQFF. The CDR3 DNA reads as TGTGCCAGCAGCTTAGAAAGACAGGGTTTGGATGAGCAGTTCTTC.

This clone was seen ten or more times. Other nucleotide sequences from this sample produce the same CDR3. The chain combines TRBV6-2 or TRBV6-3 with TRBJ2-3, with 8 bases lining up with TRBD2. This CDR3 has 16 residues. Germline V CDR1 and CDR2: MNHEY, SVGEGT. V dropped 4 bases and J dropped 0; count of bases not matched to a gene: 6. The CDR3 protein is CASSWGRGASTDTQYF. CDR3 DNA: TGTGCCAGCAGTTGGGGGCGGGGGGCAAGCACAGATACGCAGTATTTT.

The sample holds many counts of this clone. CDR3 in amino acids: CASSLAAGQGDGANVLTF. CDR3 bases: TGTGCCAGCAGCCTCGCGGCGGGACAGGGTGATGGGGCCAACGTCCTGACTTTC. The chain is built from TRBV6-2 or TRBV6-3 and TRBJ2-6, with 9 bases identical to TRBD1. The germline CDR1 and CDR2 sequences are MNHEY and SVGEGT. The ends lost 6 bases at V and 3 bases at J; junction bases unmatched: 12. The CDR3 length is 18 residues.

Of note for this clone: This may arise from a read error, as a much more abundant clone is one base away. J is TRBJ2-3 and V is TRBV27; TRBD2 matches 9 bases. The CDR3 sequence is 15 residues long. The germline V gene encodes CDR1 MNHEY and CDR2 SMNVEV (reference sequence). V lost 6 bases to trimming and J lost 2 bases; unmatched junction nucleotides: 6. The CDR3 region has the DNA TGTGCCAGCAGCAGGGGACTAGCTATCACAGATACGCAGTATTTT. Protein sequence: CASSRGLAITDTQYF.

By its share, this clone is medium-sized. This rearrangement joins TRBV14 to TRBJ2-1; TRBD2 matches 11 bases. V was clipped by 6 bases and J by 2 bases; unmatched bases: 3. The CDR3 has 15 residues. Germline V CDR1 and CDR2: SGHDN, FVKESK. The CDR3 reads CASSKTSGTYNEQFF. In nucleotides, the CDR3 is TGTGCCAGCAGTAAGACTAGCGGGACCTACAATGAGCAGTTCTTC.

This clone was seen more than once but under ten times. The chain links TRBV27 to TRBJ1-2; the match to TRBD1 covers 8 bases. This CDR3 has 16 amino acids. Per the germline V gene, CDR1 is MNHEY and CDR2 is SMNVEV (reference sequence). The V segment lost 2 bases and the J segment 5 bases; nucleotides outside the gene matches: 10. The CDR3 sequence: CASSLDGQGPLYGYTF. In DNA, the CDR3 is TGTGCCAGCAGTTTAGACGGACAGGGCCCCCTTTATGGCTACACCTTC.

This sequence joins TRBV5-4 and TRBJ1-6; perhaps TRBD1 as D (6 bases). CDR1 SGHNT and CDR2 YYREEE come from the germline V gene (reference sequence). The germline V and J ends were trimmed by 3 bases and 9 bases, with 22 bases remaining between them. The CDR3 spans 17 residues. The CDR3 DNA follows: TGTGCCAGCAGCTGGGGGCTCAGCGGGAGAGGAGGTTCACCCCTCCACTTT. It yields the protein CASSWGLSGRGGSPLHF.

The chain has TRBV28 and TRBJ2-5; D unclear. Per the germline V gene, CDR1 is MDHEN and CDR2 is SYDVKM. Trimming shortened V by 6 bases and J by 3 bases, and 11 bases separated the two germline ends. The CDR3 spans 13 residues. CDR3: CASRPRNEETQYF. The CDR3, as DNA: TGTGCCAGCAGACCCCGAAACGAAGAGACCCAGTACTTC.

This clone was seen only a few times. This chain uses TRBV10-3 with TRBJ2-3; possibly TRBD1 for D (6 bases). CDR3 size: 14 residues. The germline V and J ends were trimmed by 6 bases and 2 bases, with 12 bases remaining between them. Per the germline V gene, CDR1 is ENHRY and CDR2 is SYGVKD. The CDR3 loop reads CAIRPRGNTDTQYF. CDR3 DNA: TGTGCCATCAGGCCAAGGGGGAACACAGATACGCAGTATTTT.

With respect to this clone: One base away lies a much larger clone, so this may be a sequencing read error. V and J are TRBV2 and TRBJ1-2; 7 bases line up with TRBD1. The germline CDR1 and CDR2 sequences are SNHLY and FYNNEI. The CDR3 is 14 residues long. J lost 3 bases, V lost 7 bases, and 8 bases had no gene match. CDR3 nucleotide sequence: TGTGCCAGCATCCCGAGACAGGGAGACTATGGCTACACCTTC. This translates into CASIPRQGDYGYTF.